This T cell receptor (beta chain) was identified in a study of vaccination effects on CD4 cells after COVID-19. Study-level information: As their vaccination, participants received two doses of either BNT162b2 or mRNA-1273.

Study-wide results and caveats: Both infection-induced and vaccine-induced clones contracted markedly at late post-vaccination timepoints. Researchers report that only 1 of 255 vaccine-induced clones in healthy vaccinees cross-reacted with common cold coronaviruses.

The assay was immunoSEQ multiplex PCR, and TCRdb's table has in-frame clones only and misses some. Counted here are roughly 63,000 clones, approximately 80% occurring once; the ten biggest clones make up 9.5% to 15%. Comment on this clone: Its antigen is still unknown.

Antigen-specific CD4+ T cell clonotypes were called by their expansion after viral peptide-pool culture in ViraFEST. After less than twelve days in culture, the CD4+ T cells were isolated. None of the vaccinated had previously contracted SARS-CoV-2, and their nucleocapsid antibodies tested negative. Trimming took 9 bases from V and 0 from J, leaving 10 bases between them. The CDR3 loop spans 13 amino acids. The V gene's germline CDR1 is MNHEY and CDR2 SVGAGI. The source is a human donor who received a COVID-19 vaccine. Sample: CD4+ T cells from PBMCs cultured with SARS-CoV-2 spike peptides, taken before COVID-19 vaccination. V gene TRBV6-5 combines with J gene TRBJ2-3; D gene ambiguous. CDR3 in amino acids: CASRTASTDTQYF. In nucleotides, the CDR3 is TGTGCCAGTCGGACGGCTAGCACAGATACGCAGTATTTT.